These 3 T cell receptor beta chains share one sample of origin, sequenced in a study of cytomegalovirus exposure and HLA in healthy donors. 60 Vbeta and 13 Jbeta primers were used in PCR. Using immunoSEQ multiplex PCR, the repertoire was profiled, and TCRdb retains in-frame clones only, with some absent. This repertoire comprises around 75,000 clones; its ten largest clones make up roughly 0.9%. Input material: PBMCs. Receptors originate from a boy between 5 and 17 years old in good health and CMV-seronegative.

In DNA, the CDR3 is TGTGCCAGCAGCCCAGGGTTTGTGACTAATGAAAAACTGTTTTTT. Translating it yields CASSPGFVTNEKLFF. The chain couples TRBV6-5 to TRBJ1-4; possibly TRBD1 for D (5 bases). The germline V gene encodes CDR1 MNHEY and CDR2 SVGAGI. Trimming removed 6 bases at V and 2 bases at J, with 13 bases between. The CDR3 sequence is 15 residues long.

This chain links TRBV5-6 with TRBJ2-1, with 9 bases identical to TRBD1. This CDR3 is built from 16 residues. The V gene end was trimmed by 2 bases and the J gene end by 0 bases; junction bases not matched to a gene: 3. From germline, CDR1 is SGHDT and CDR2 YYEEEE. Here the CDR3 reads CASSFGTGSSYNEQFF. Written as DNA, the CDR3 is TGTGCCAGCAGCTTCGGGACAGGGAGCTCCTACAATGAGCAGTTCTTC.

The chain has TRBV6-6 and TRBJ1-2, with 7 bases matching TRBD1. Germline CDR1 is MNHNY and CDR2 is SVGAGI (reference sequence). After removal of 2 bases from V and 6 bases from J, the junction contained 12 bases not matched to a gene. The CDR3 is 16 residues long. The CDR3 is CASSYRTGVRFDGYTF. In DNA form, the CDR3 reads TGTGCCAGCAGTTACCGGACAGGTGTTAGATTCGATGGCTACACCTTC.